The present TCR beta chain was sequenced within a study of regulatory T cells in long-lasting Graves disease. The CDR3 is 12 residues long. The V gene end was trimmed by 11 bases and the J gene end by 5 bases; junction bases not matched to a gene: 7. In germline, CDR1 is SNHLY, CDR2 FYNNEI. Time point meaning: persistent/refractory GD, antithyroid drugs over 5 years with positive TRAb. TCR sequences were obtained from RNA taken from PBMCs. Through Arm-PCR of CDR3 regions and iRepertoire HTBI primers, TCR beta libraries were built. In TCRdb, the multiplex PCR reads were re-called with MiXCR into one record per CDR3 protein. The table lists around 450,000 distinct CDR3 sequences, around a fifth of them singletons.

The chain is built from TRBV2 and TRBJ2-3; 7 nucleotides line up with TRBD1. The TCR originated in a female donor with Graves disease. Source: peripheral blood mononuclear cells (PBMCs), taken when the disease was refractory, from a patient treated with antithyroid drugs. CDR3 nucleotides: TGTGCCGAAAGCCAGGGGGAAGATACGCAGTATTTT. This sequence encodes CAESQGEDTQYF.